Below are 26 T cell receptor beta chains sequenced from a single sample in a study of CD8 T cells in ankylosing spondylitis. Each CDR3 protein gets one entry after TCRdb re-called the 5' RACE reads with MiXCR. The sample has some 270,000 distinct CDR3 sequences, over 30% seen once; the top ten hold 4% to 5%. Sequencing was carried out using blood, either unsorted or a sorted T cell fraction (not recorded which). These receptors all come from a male donor with ankylosing spondylitis or in good health (not recorded which).

To note about this clonotype: The junction and the germline gene differ at one end; a read error may be behind it. The chain has TRBV13 and TRBJ2-1, with 7 bases that match TRBD1. The CDR3 runs 19 residues. Germline-derived CDR1 and CDR2 are PRHDT and FYEKMQ (reference sequence). The CDR3 is CTSRHNPTGLFRVYNEQFF. DNA of the CDR3: TGTACCAGCAGACATAACCCGACAGGGCTGTTTCGGGTGTACAATGAGCAGTTCTTC. Full variable domain (rest looked up from reference TRBV13 and TRBJ2-1): AAGVIQSPRHLIKEKRETATLKCYPIPRHDTVYWYQQGPGQDPQFLISFYEKMQSDKGSIPDRFSAQQFSDYHSELNMSSLELGDSALYFCTSRHNPTGLFRVYNEQFFGPGTRLTVL.

This clonotype occurred many times. CDR3 in amino acids: CASSSFGVGYEQYF. In DNA, the CDR3 is TGTGCCAGCAGTTCCTTCGGGGTTGGGTACGAGCAGTACTTC. This chain joins TRBV6-5 and TRBJ2-7; tentative D call: TRBD2 (5 bases). The CDR3 has 14 amino acids. The ends were cut back, 4 bases at V and 4 bases at J, with 14 bases in the middle. Per the germline V gene, CDR1 is MNHEY and CDR2 is SVGAGI.

In this sample, this clonotype turned up a few times. This rearrangement joins TRBV3-1 to TRBJ2-7, with unresolved D. CDR1 is LGHDT and CDR2 is YNNKEL in the germline V gene (reference sequence). The V end lost 1 base, the J end lost 0 bases, and 7 bases lay between the germline ends. The CDR3 contains 14 residues. CDR3 nucleotide sequence: TGTGCCAGCAGCCAAGTGGATACCTCCTACGAGCAGTACTTC. Translating gives CASSQVDTSYEQYF.

The rearrangement links TRBV20-1 to TRBJ2-3; 9 nucleotides line up with TRBD1. The germline V gene has CDR1 DFQATT and CDR2 SNEGSKA (reference sequence). The CDR3 has 14 amino acids. Losses at the gene ends were 4 bases for V and 5 bases for J; bases not matched to a gene: 7. CDR3 in DNA: TGCAGTGCTACCGATACAGGGGGCGTAGATACGCAGTATTTT. Protein product: CSATDTGGVDTQYF.

The rearrangement joins TRBV4-1 to TRBJ2-3; no clear D gene. The CDR3 has 14 residues. V lost 0 bases and J lost 6, with 10 bases in between. The V gene's germline CDR1 is MGHRA and CDR2 YSYEKL. CDR3 residues: CASSQEGWKDTQYF. The CDR3 nucleotides read TGCGCCAGCAGCCAAGAGGGGTGGAAGGATACGCAGTATTTT.

The J gene is TRBJ2-3, the V gene TRBV7-2; perhaps TRBD1 as D (5 bases). The CDR3 sequence is 16 residues long. Germline lookup yields CDR1 SGHTA and CDR2 FQGNSA. Trimming stripped 5 bases from V and 0 bases from J, with 15 bases between. The CDR3: CASSKLDRFSTDTQYF. The CDR3 DNA reads as TGTGCCAGCAGCAAACTCGACAGATTTAGCACAGATACGCAGTATTTT.

This clonotype came up a few times. The rearrangement uses TRBV20-1 and TRBJ2-7, with unresolved D. Trimming pared 0 bases from V and 3 bases from J, leaving 18 bases between. The CDR3 covers 16 residues. CDR1 is DFQATT, CDR2 SNEGSKA, per germline (reference sequence). This CDR3 reads CSARDPGAGNFYEQYF. In DNA form, the CDR3 reads TGCAGTGCTAGAGATCCTGGCGCAGGAAACTTCTACGAGCAGTACTTC.

The V gene is TRBV20-1, the J gene TRBJ1-2; D remains unclear. Germline-derived CDR1 and CDR2 are DFQATT and SNEGSKA (reference sequence). The CDR3 contains 11 residues. V lost 5 bases and J 4 bases, leaving 8 bases between the germline ends. The CDR3, as DNA: TGCAGTGCTTTGGACGGCTATGGCTACACCTTC. It yields the protein CSALDGYGYTF.

The rearrangement links TRBV7-2 to TRBJ2-5; 8 nucleotides match TRBD2. V trimming: 1 base; J trimming: 2 bases; junction bases outside the gene matches: 6. Per germline, CDR1 SGHTA and CDR2 FQGNSA. The CDR3 loop spans 16 amino acids. CDR3 protein: CASSLGGVAGQETQYF. CDR3 bases: TGTGCCAGCAGCTTAGGGGGGGTAGCGGGGCAAGAGACCCAGTACTTC. Based on the CDR3 plus reference TRBV7-2 and TRBJ2-5, the full variable domain is GAGVSQSPSNKVTEKGKDVELRCDPISGHTALYWYRQSLGQGLEFLIYFQGNSAPDKSGLPSDRFSAERTGGSVSTLTIQRTQQEDSAVYLCASSLGGVAGQETQYFGPGTRLLVL.

This clonotype was observed at least ten times. The genes are TRBV20-1 and TRBJ2-1; the D gene is possibly TRBD2 (6 bases). V dropped 0 bases and J dropped 7 bases, with 19 bases sitting between them. The CDR3 is made up of 16 amino acids. Germline V gives CDR1 DFQATT, CDR2 SNEGSKA (reference sequence). The CDR3 spells CSARDIRGRTMNEQFF. In nucleotides, the CDR3 is TGCAGTGCTAGAGATATCCGGGGGAGGACAATGAATGAGCAGTTCTTC.

This sequence joins TRBV7-3 and TRBJ2-2; 10 bases align to TRBD1. V lost 2 bases, J lost 13 bases, and 7 bases stayed unmatched. Germline loops: CDR1 SGHTA, CDR2 FQGTGA. The CDR3 runs to 14 residues. The CDR3, as DNA: TGTGCCAGCAGCTTACGATCGGGACAGGGGACGCTGTTTTTT. Translating gives CASSLRSGQGTLFF.

This clonotype was counted a few times. The chain uses TRBV20-1 and TRBJ2-1; D call uncertain. Per germline, CDR1 DFQATT and CDR2 SNEGSKA (reference sequence). V was pared by 3 bases and J by 10 bases, with 10 bases between. This CDR3 has 11 residues. CDR3 region: CSASRHLEQFF. The CDR3, as DNA: TGCAGTGCTAGTCGGCATCTAGAGCAGTTCTTC.

This clonotype has a handful of counts. This chain links TRBV15 with TRBJ2-6; no clear D gene. In germline, CDR1 is LNHNV, CDR2 YYDKDF (reference sequence). Trimming shortened V by 1 base and J by 4 bases, and 2 bases separated the two germline ends. CDR3 length equals 13 residues. The CDR3 sequence: CATSRVGANVLTF. The CDR3 bases are TGTGCCACCAGCAGAGTCGGGGCCAACGTCCTGACTTTC.

This clonotype was picked up a small number of times. The chain joins TRBV20-1 to TRBJ1-5; 8 nucleotides align to TRBD1. This CDR3 is built from 19 residues. Looked up from germline, CDR1 is DFQATT and CDR2 is SNEGSKA (reference sequence). V gave up 4 bases and J gave up 0 bases; unmatched junction bases: 17. The CDR3, as DNA: TGCAGTGCTACCCATTTAACCGGGACAGGTGCCTATAGCAATCAGCCCCAGCATTTT. Translating gives CSATHLTGTGAYSNQPQHF.

J is TRBJ2-3 and V is TRBV28; 9 bases align to TRBD1. The germline gives CDR1 MDHEN, CDR2 SYDVKM. The CDR3 is 19 residues long. The ends lost 4 bases at V and 2 bases at J; junction bases unmatched: 16. The CDR3 DNA follows: TGTGCCAGCAGTTCCCTCGGTATGCACCGGACAGGGGACACAGATACGCAGTATTTT. Protein product: CASSSLGMHRTGDTDTQYF.

This chain links TRBV28 with TRBJ2-3; D remains unclear. The germline V and J ends were trimmed by 4 bases and 2 bases, with 13 bases remaining between them. Germline loops: CDR1 MDHEN, CDR2 SYDVKM. This CDR3 is built from 15 residues. CDR3 residues: CASSSRRLPTDTQYF. CDR3 in DNA: TGTGCCAGCAGTTCAAGACGGCTGCCCACAGATACGCAGTATTTT.

The DNA for the CDR3 is TGTGCCAGCAGACCAGGCGGGGAAGTCGCTTTCTTT. Its protein product is CASRPGGEVAFF. The rearrangement joins TRBV6-5 to TRBJ1-1; D is undetermined. The CDR3 consists of 12 residues. The germline V gene has CDR1 MNHEY and CDR2 SVGAGI. Trimming stripped 6 bases from V and 11 bases from J, with 16 bases between.

This clonotype was seen a few times. The rearrangement uses TRBV20-1 and TRBJ1-2; a possible D gene is TRBD1 (5 bases). From germline, CDR1 is DFQATT and CDR2 SNEGSKA (reference sequence). The CDR3 totals 12 residues. Trimming took off 6 bases at V and 4 bases at J, with 12 bases between the two ends. The CDR3 coding sequence is TGCAGTGCCCCGGGACGGACCTATGGCTACACCTTC. Encoded protein: CSAPGRTYGYTF.

The chain has TRBV5-6 and TRBJ1-1; no clear D. The CDR3 loop spans 14 amino acids. Trimming stripped 3 bases from V and 5 bases from J, with 14 bases between. Germline V gene sequence: CDR1 SGHDT, CDR2 YYEEEE. This chain's CDR3 is CASSSFPGKTEAFF. The CDR3 DNA is TGTGCCAGCAGCTCCTTCCCGGGAAAGACTGAAGCTTTCTTT. Looking up the rest from reference TRBV5-6 and TRBJ1-1 gives the full variable domain: DAGVTQSPTHLIKTRGQQVTLRCSPKSGHDTVSWYQQALGQGPQFIFQYYEEEERQRGNFPDRFSGHQFPNYSSELNVNALLLGDSALYLCASSSFPGKTEAFFGQGTRLTVV.

The chain is built from TRBV7-2 and TRBJ2-1, with 7 bases that match TRBD2. The CDR3 totals 15 residues. Germline lookup yields CDR1 SGHTA and CDR2 FQGNSA. The V gene end was trimmed by 3 bases and the J gene end by 3 bases; junction bases not matched to a gene: 5. The CDR3 DNA is TGTGCCAGCAGCTTTTTGGGACTAAACTACAATGAGCAGTTCTTC. This translates into CASSFLGLNYNEQFF.

This chain joins TRBV29-1 and TRBJ1-1; D gene unclear. Germline lookup yields CDR1 SQVTM and CDR2 ANQGSEA. This CDR3 comprises 12 residues. V was trimmed by 7 bases and J by 3 bases, leaving 12 bases between them. The CDR3 sequence is CSATQVDTEAFF. CDR3 coding DNA: TGCAGCGCCACCCAAGTTGACACTGAAGCTTTCTTT. Together with reference TRBV29-1 and TRBJ1-1, the CDR3 gives the full variable domain: SAVISQKPSRDICQRGTSLTIQCQVDSQVTMMFWYRQQPGQSLTLIATANQGSEATYESGFVIDKFPISRPNLTFSTLTVSNMSPEDSSIYLCSATQVDTEAFFGQGTRLTVV.

This clonotype was seen more than once but under ten times. This chain uses TRBV20-1 with TRBJ2-2; no definite D call. Per germline, CDR1 DFQATT and CDR2 SNEGSKA (reference sequence). This CDR3 is 13 amino acids long. V gave up 6 bases and J gave up 0 bases, with 8 bases separating them. The CDR3 reads CSAMNPNTGELFF. The CDR3 DNA reads as TGCAGTGCAATGAATCCGAACACCGGGGAGCTGTTTTTT.

V is TRBV20-1 and J is TRBJ2-7; 8 bases are a match to TRBD1. The trim removed 6 bases at V and 6 bases at J, leaving 4 bases unmatched. This CDR3 has 11 amino acids. Looked up from germline, CDR1 is DFQATT and CDR2 is SNEGSKA (reference sequence). The CDR3 DNA is TGCAGTGCCAGGACAGGGCCCGAGCAGTACTTC. This codes for CSARTGPEQYF.

Ten or more counts support this clonotype. The chain links TRBV20-1 to TRBJ2-7, with D possibly matching TRBD1 (5 bases). The CDR3 totals 16 residues. Germline V gene sequence: CDR1 DFQATT, CDR2 SNEGSKA (reference sequence). Deletions cut 0 bases from V and 0 bases from J, with 15 bases between. CDR3 amino acids: CSARDLRGESSYEQYF. CDR3 sequence (DNA): TGCAGTGCTAGAGATCTAAGGGGCGAATCCTCCTACGAGCAGTACTTC.

This clonotype has a handful of counts. V usage is TRBV10-3 and J usage is TRBJ1-6; possibly TRBD1 for D (6 bases). V was cut by 8 bases and J by 7 bases, with 15 bases left in between. CDR1 ENHRY and CDR2 SYGVKD come from the germline V gene. The CDR3 covers 14 residues. The CDR3 spells CAIGGGMGNSPLHF. CDR3 coding DNA: TGTGCCATCGGGGGCGGGATGGGGAATTCACCCCTCCACTTT.

The chain links TRBV4-1 to TRBJ1-5; no clear D. Germline V CDR1 and CDR2: MGHRA, YSYEKL. The CDR3 covers 17 residues. The ends were cut back, 0 bases at V and 2 bases at J, with 14 bases in the middle. This chain's CDR3 is CASSQDGGQFGNQPQHF. DNA for the CDR3: TGCGCCAGCAGCCAAGATGGTGGGCAGTTCGGCAATCAGCCCCAGCATTTT.